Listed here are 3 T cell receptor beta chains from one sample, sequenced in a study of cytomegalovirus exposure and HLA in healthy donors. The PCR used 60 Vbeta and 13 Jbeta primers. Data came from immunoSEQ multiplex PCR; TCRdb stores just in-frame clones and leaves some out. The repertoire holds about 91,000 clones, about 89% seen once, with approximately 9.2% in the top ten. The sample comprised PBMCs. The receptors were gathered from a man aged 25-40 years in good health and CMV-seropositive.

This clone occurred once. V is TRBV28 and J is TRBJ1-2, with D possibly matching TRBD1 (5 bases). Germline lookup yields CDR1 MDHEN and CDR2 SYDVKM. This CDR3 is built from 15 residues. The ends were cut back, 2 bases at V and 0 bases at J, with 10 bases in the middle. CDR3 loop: CASSLEDTSNYGYTF. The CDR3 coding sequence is TGTGCCAGCAGTTTAGAGGACACGTCTAACTATGGCTACACCTTC.

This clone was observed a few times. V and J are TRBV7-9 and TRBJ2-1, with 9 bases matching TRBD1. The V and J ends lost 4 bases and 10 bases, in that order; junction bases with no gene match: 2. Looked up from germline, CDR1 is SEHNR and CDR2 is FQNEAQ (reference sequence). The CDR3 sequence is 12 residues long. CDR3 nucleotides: TGTGCCAGCAGCTCGGACAGGGGAGAGCAGTTCTTC. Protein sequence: CASSSDRGEQFF.

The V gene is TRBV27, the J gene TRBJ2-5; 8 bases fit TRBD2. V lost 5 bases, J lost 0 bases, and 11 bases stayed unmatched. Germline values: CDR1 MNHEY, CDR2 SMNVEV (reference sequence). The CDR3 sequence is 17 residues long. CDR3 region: CASSSIPMTSDQETQYF. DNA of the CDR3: TGTGCCAGCAGTAGCATCCCGATGACTAGCGACCAAGAGACCCAGTACTTC.